The 19 T cell receptor beta chains in this list originate from one sample, sequenced in a study of OX40 agonist ivuxolimab in advanced cancers. The library was made by the immunoSEQ multiplex PCR assay. TCRdb took this table from immuneACCESS and kept in-frame rearrangements with V and J called. Such tables lack part of the clones; where checked against another copy, unresolved V genes explain under half of the gap, and the rest is unexplained. The sample table lists about 70,000 clones, about 84% of them with a count of one. 6.5% to 7.5% of the sample lies in the top ten. This sample comprised CD4+ or CD8+ T cells sorted from blood, obtained in a trial of the OX40 agonist ivuxolimab. Receptors were obtained from an adult with an advanced solid tumor such as melanoma, head and neck, liver or kidney cancer.

This sequence joins TRBV2 and TRBJ1-5, with D perhaps matching TRBD1 (5 bases). This CDR3 is 14 amino acids long. V shed 2 bases and J shed 6 bases, with 11 bases lying between them. Per germline, CDR1 SNHLY and CDR2 FYNNEI. The CDR3 is CASSEQGLGQPQHF. The CDR3 DNA is TGTGCCAGCAGTGAACAGGGTTTGGGTCAGCCCCAGCATTTT.

This rearrangement joins TRBV30 to TRBJ1-5; no firm D call. Germline V gives CDR1 GTSNPN, CDR2 SVGIG (reference sequence). With 0 bases removed from V and 3 bases from J, the gap between germline ends came to 12 bases. The CDR3 covers 15 residues. CDR3: CAWSVLKGNNQPQHF. CDR3 nucleotides: TGTGCCTGGAGTGTGCTAAAAGGAAACAATCAGCCCCAGCATTTT.

The genes are TRBV29-1 and TRBJ1-5; no clear D. Germline CDR1 and CDR2: SQVTM and ANQGSEA. Trimming removed 4 bases at V and 0 bases at J, with 7 bases between. This CDR3 has 13 residues. CDR3 sequence reads: CSVVGSSNQPQHF. CDR3 coding DNA: TGCAGCGTTGTGGGTTCTAGCAATCAGCCCCAGCATTTT.

This clone showed up just once. The chain has TRBV6-5 and TRBJ1-1; D is ambiguous. V was pared by 2 bases and J by 7 bases, with 11 bases between. Germline V lookup: CDR1 MNHEY, CDR2 SVGAGI. This CDR3 has 13 residues. The CDR3 sequence is CASSYGQAGEAFF. In nucleotides, the CDR3 is TGTGCCAGCAGTTACGGGCAGGCTGGTGAAGCTTTCTTT.

This clone was seen only a few times. The J gene is TRBJ1-1, the V gene TRBV9; D not certain. The germline gives CDR1 SGDLS, CDR2 YYNGEE. Trimming shortened V by 0 bases and J by 0 bases, and 9 bases separated the two germline ends. The CDR3 covers 15 residues. This chain's CDR3 is CASSVAHKLNTEAFF. CDR3 DNA: TGTGCCAGCAGCGTAGCTCATAAACTGAACACTGAAGCTTTCTTT.

The chain employs TRBV27 and TRBJ1-5; D is unresolved. The CDR3 has 12 amino acids. V was cut by 4 bases and J by 4 bases, with 5 bases left in between. The V gene's germline CDR1 is MNHEY and CDR2 SMNVEV (reference sequence). Written as DNA, the CDR3 is TGTGCCAGCAGTTCTATTAATCAGCCCCAGCATTTT. Its translation is CASSSINQPQHF.

This clone was observed once. This chain joins TRBV5-1 and TRBJ2-1, with D tentatively TRBD2 (6 bases). V lost 4 bases to trimming and J lost 8 bases, with 13 bases between them. There are 13 residues in the CDR3. Looked up from germline, CDR1 is SGHRS and CDR2 is YFSETQ. DNA for the CDR3: TGCGCCAGCAGCATGACGAGGAGGGATGAGCAGTTCTTC. This codes for CASSMTRRDEQFF.

The rearrangement uses TRBV15 and TRBJ2-1, with a tentative D call TRBD2 (5 bases). The CDR3 is made up of 20 amino acids. CDR1 LNHNV and CDR2 YYDKDF come from the germline V gene (reference sequence). Between the trimmed V and J ends, which lost 0 bases and 0 bases, there was a span of 21 bases. In DNA form, the CDR3 reads TGTGCCACCAGCAGAGATAGAACTATTGGGCTAGCTTCCTCCTACAATGAGCAGTTCTTC. Translated: CATSRDRTIGLASSYNEQFF.

The rearrangement joins TRBV6-1 to TRBJ1-2; 11 bases fit TRBD1. V was clipped by 2 bases and J by 2 bases; unmatched bases: 1. There are 15 residues in the CDR3. Germline CDR1 and CDR2: MNHNS and SASEGT. The CDR3 loop is CASSERTGGNYGYTF. In DNA, the CDR3 is TGTGCCAGCAGTGAACGGACAGGGGGCAACTATGGCTACACCTTC.

Of note for this clone: This same CDR3 is encoded by further DNA sequences in the sample. The chain recombines TRBV18 with TRBJ2-5; possible D gene TRBD1, 6 bases. Trimming left V 5 bases short and J 2 bases short, with 9 bases between. Germline-derived CDR1 and CDR2 are KGHSH and LQKENI. The CDR3 totals 13 residues. CDR3 in DNA: TGTGCCAGCTCAAGGGGACAACAAGAGACCCAGTACTTC. Amino acids: CASSRGQQETQYF.

This clone was seen just once. The chain is built from TRBV19 and TRBJ2-2; 10 bases are shared with TRBD2. This CDR3 is 16 amino acids long. Germline V CDR1 and CDR2: LNHDA, SQIVND (reference sequence). Trimming took 6 bases from V and 2 from J; bases not matched to a gene: 6. CDR3 DNA sequence: TGTGCCAGTAGGACACTAGCGGGATCAAACACCGGGGAGCTGTTTTTT. Its protein product is CASRTLAGSNTGELFF. The full variable domain, completed using reference TRBV19 and TRBJ2-2, is DGGITQSPKYLFRKEGQNVTLSCEQNLNHDAMYWYRQDPGQGLRLIYYSQIVNDFQKGDIAEGYSVSREKKESFPLTVTSAQKNPTAFYLCASRTLAGSNTGELFFGEGSRLTVL.

The chain has TRBV18 and TRBJ1-3; no reliable D call. This CDR3 contains 16 residues. V lost 2 bases to trimming and J lost 6 bases, with 17 bases between them. Germline values: CDR1 KGHSH, CDR2 LQKENI. CDR3 in amino acids: CASSPVSNARQNTIYF. CDR3 in DNA: TGTGCCAGCTCACCAGTCTCGAACGCCCGACAAAACACCATATATTTT. Together with reference TRBV18 and TRBJ1-3, the CDR3 gives the full variable domain: NAGVMQNPRHLVRRRGQEARLRCSPMKGHSHVYWYRQLPEEGLKFMVYLQKENIIDESGMPKERFSAEFPKEGPSILRIQQVVRGDSAAYFCASSPVSNARQNTIYFGEGSWLTVV.

With regard to this clone: An end of the junction does not agree with germline; a read error may underlie this. This same CDR3 is encoded by further DNA sequences in the sample. V and J are TRBV5-1 and TRBJ1-1; D perhaps matches TRBD1 (5 bases). CDR3 length equals 16 residues. Germline V gene lookup returns CDR1 SGHRS and CDR2 YFSETQ. The chain's CDR3 is CASSLTFDSMNTEAFF. DNA for the CDR3: TGCGCCAGCAGCTTGACTTTTGACAGTATGAACACTGAGGCTTTCTTT.

The chain employs TRBV27 and TRBJ1-1, with D hard to call. Germline V gene data show CDR1 as MNHEY and CDR2 as SMNVEV (reference sequence). The CDR3 covers 14 residues. With 5 bases removed from V and 0 bases from J, the gap between germline ends came to 10 bases. For the CDR3, the DNA is TGTGCCAGCAGTCGAGGGCCCATGAACACTGAAGCTTTCTTT. Translation gives CASSRGPMNTEAFF.

This rearrangement joins TRBV14 to TRBJ1-4, with 7 nucleotides matching TRBD1. The CDR3 has 12 residues. The J segment lost 10 bases and the V segment lost 2 bases, leaving 1 base of the junction unmatched. The germline V gene encodes CDR1 SGHDN and CDR2 FVKESK. The CDR3: CASSQQGVKLFF. DNA for the CDR3: TGTGCCAGCAGCCAACAGGGGGTAAAACTGTTTTTT.

The chain is built from TRBV6-1 and TRBJ1-3, with D unresolved. The V and J ends lost 3 bases and 0 bases respectively, with 9 bases between them. There are 15 residues in the CDR3. Germline-derived CDR1 and CDR2 are MNHNS and SASEGT. DNA for the CDR3: TGTGCCAGCAGTGACTACCTCCTCTCTGGAAACACCATATATTTT. Amino acids: CASSDYLLSGNTIYF.

On this clone itself: A much larger clonotype is one base distant, so this may be a read error. V usage is TRBV12-5 and J usage is TRBJ1-2; perhaps TRBD1 as D (5 bases). The germline V gene encodes CDR1 LGHNT and CDR2 FRNRAP. The CDR3 length is 16 residues. Trimming took off 3 bases at V and 8 bases at J, with 22 bases between the two ends. The CDR3 DNA follows: TGTGCTAGTGGTTTAGGCGCGGGGGTGGCGGCAGGGGGCTACACCTTC. Protein: CASGLGAGVAAGGYTF.

This chain uses TRBV19 with TRBJ2-1, with D perhaps matching TRBD1 (5 bases). The CDR3 runs 14 residues. The V end lost 1 base, the J end lost 7 bases, and 11 bases lay between the germline ends. Germline V gene data show CDR1 as LNHDA and CDR2 as SQIVND (reference sequence). The CDR3 bases are TGTGCCAGTAGTATAGGGCCCCCAGGGAATGAGCAGTTCTTC. Translated, it gives CASSIGPPGNEQFF.

This chain joins TRBV7-2 and TRBJ2-2; 12 nucleotides line up with TRBD1. The V gene end was trimmed by 5 bases and the J gene end by 7 bases; junction bases not matched to a gene: 8. This CDR3 has 16 residues. In germline, CDR1 is SGHTA, CDR2 FQGNSA. In DNA form, the CDR3 reads TGTGCCAGCAGCGAATCCGGGACAGGGGGCTTCGGGGAGCTGTTTTTT. It specifies CASSESGTGGFGELFF.